This T cell receptor beta chain was captured by sequencing in a study of T cell repertoires in cytomegalovirus infection. Background on the study: Through public TCR beta signatures, both CMV infection and matching HLA type were indicated. Whole-study results and caveats: Accumulated public TCR beta family frequency recognized individuals carrying CMV together with the relevant HLA. Within the response measured ex vivo, HLA-C-restricted CMV-specific TCR beta clonotypes were dominant.

The CDR3 totals 14 residues. Unmatched junction bases numbered 6, after V lost 2 bases and J lost 6 bases. Germline V gene sequence: CDR1 SEHNR, CDR2 FQNEAQ (reference sequence). Each CDR3 protein gets one entry after TCRdb re-called the reads with MiXCR. The data show just under 550,000 distinct CDR3 sequences, around a quarter seen once. There are a few counts of this clonotype. The target antigen is unknown. This clonotype originated in a human donor in good health (CMV status not recorded). Some clones in this sample may be carry-over from other donors' samples. The V call is TRBV7-9, the J call TRBJ2-5; 7 positions agree with TRBD2. Sample: PBMCs. The CDR3 loop is CASSLTLAMKTQYF. CDR3 in DNA: TGTGCCAGCAGCTTAACACTAGCGATGAAGACCCAGTACTTC.